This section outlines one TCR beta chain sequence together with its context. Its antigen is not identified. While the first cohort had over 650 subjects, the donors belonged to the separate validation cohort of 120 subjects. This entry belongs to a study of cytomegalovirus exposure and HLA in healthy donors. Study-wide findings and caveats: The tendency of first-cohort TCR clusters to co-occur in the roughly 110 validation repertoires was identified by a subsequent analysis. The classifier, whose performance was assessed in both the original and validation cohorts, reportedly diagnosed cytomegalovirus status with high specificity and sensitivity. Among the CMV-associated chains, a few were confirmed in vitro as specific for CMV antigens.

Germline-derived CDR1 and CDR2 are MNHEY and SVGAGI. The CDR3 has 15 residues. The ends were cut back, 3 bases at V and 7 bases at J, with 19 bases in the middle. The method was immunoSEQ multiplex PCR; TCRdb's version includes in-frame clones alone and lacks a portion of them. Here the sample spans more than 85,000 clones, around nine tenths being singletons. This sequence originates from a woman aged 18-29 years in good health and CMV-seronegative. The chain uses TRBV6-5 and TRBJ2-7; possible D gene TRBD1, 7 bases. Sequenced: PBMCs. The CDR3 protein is CASSYWGDREGEQYF. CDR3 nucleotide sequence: TGTGCCAGCAGTTATTGGGGGGACAGAGAAGGGGAGCAGTACTTC.